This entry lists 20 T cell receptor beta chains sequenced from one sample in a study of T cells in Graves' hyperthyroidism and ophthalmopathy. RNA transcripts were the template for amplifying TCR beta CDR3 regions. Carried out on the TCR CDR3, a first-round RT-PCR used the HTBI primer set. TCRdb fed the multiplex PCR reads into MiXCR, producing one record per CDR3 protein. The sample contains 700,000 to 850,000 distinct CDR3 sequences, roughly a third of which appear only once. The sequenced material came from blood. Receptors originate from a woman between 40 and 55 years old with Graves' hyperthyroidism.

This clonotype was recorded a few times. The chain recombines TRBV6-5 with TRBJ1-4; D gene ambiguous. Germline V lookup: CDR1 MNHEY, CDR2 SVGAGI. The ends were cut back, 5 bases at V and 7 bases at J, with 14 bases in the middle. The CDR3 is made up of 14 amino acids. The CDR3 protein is CASSMTRWGEKLFF. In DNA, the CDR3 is TGTGCCAGCAGTATGACTCGGTGGGGTGAAAAACTGTTTTTT.

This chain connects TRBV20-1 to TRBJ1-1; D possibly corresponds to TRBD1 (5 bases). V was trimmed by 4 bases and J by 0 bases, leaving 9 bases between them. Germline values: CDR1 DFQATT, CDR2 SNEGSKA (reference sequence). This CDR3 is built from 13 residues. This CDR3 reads CSAMGQVNTEAFF. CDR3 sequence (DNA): TGCAGTGCTATGGGGCAGGTGAACACTGAAGCTTTCTTT.

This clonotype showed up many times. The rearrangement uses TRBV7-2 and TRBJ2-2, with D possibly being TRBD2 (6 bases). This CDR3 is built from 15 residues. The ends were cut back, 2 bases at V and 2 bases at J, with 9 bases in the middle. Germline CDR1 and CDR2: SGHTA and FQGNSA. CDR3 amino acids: CASSLTSSNTGELFF. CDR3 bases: TGTGCCAGCAGCTTAACTAGCAGCAACACCGGGGAGCTGTTTTTT.

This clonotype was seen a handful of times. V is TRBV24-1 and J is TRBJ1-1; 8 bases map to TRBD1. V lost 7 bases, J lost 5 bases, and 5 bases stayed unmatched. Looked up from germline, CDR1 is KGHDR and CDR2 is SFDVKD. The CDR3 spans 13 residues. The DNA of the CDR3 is TGTGCCACCAGCGGACAGGGCGGAACTGAAGCTTTCTTT. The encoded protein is CATSGQGGTEAFF.

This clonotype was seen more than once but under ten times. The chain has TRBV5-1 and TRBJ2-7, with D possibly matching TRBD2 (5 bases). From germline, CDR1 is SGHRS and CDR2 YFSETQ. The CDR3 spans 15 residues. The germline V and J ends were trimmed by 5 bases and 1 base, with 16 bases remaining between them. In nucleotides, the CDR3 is TGCGCCAGCAGTCCAGAAGAGGGAATTTCCTACGAGCAGTACTTC. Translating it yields CASSPEEGISYEQYF.

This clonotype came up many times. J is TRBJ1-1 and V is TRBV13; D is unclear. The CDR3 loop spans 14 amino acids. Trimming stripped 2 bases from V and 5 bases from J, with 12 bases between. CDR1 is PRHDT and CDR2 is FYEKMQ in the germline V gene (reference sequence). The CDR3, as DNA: TGTGCCAGCAGCTTATGGGGAATTGGGACTGAAGCTTTCTTT. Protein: CASSLWGIGTEAFF.

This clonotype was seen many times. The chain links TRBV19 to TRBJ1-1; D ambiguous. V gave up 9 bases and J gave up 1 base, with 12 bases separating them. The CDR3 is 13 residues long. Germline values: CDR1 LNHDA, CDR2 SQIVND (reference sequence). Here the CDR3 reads CASTIGENTEAFF. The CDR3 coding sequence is TGTGCCAGCACCATCGGAGAGAACACTGAAGCTTTCTTT. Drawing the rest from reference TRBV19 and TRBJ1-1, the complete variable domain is DGGITQSPKYLFRKEGQNVTLSCEQNLNHDAMYWYRQDPGQGLRLIYYSQIVNDFQKGDIAEGYSVSREKKESFPLTVTSAQKNPTAFYLCASTIGENTEAFFGQGTRLTVV.

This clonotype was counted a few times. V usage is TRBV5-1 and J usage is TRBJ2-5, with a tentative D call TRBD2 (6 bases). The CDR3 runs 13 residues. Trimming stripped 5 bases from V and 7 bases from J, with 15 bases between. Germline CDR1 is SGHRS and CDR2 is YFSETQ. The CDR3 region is CASSSGAGGTQYF. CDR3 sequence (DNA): TGCGCCAGCAGTTCCGGAGCGGGCGGGACCCAGTACTTC. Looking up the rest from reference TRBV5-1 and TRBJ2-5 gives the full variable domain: KAGVTQTPRYLIKTRGQQVTLSCSPISGHRSVSWYQQTPGQGLQFLFEYFSETQRNKGNFPGRFSGRQFSNSRSEMNVSTLELGDSALYLCASSSGAGGTQYFGPGTRLLVL.

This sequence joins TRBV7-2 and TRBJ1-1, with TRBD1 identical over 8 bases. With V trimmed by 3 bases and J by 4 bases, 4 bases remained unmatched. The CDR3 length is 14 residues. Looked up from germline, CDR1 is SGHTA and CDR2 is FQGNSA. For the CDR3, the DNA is TGTGCCAGCAGCTTCCAGGGGGCCGGCACTGAAGCTTTCTTT. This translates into CASSFQGAGTEAFF.

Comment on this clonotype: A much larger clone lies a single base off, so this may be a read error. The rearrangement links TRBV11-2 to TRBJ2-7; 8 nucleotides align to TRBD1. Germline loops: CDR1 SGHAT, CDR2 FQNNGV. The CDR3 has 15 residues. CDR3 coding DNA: TGTGCCAGCGGCTTATCGACAGGGGTACCCTACGAGCAGTACTTC. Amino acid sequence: CASGLSTGVPYEQYF.

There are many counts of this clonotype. CDR3 protein: CATSRVSRETQYF. CDR3 coding DNA: TGTGCCACCAGCAGAGTTAGCAGAGAGACCCAGTACTTC. This chain uses TRBV15 with TRBJ2-5, with no clear D. CDR1 and CDR2 (germline): LNHNV, YYDKDF (reference sequence). The CDR3 is 13 residues long. V lost 1 base, J lost 4 bases, and 7 bases lay in between.

CDR3 sequence: CASSLPSAGTGFYGYTF. The CDR3 DNA sequence: TGTGCCAGCAGCTTACCCTCTGCCGGGACAGGGTTCTATGGCTACACCTTC. The V gene is TRBV7-9, the J gene TRBJ1-2; 9 bases line up with TRBD1. The germline V gene has CDR1 SEHNR and CDR2 FQNEAQ (reference sequence). V lost 2 bases and J lost 4; bases outside the gene matches: 11. This CDR3 contains 17 residues.

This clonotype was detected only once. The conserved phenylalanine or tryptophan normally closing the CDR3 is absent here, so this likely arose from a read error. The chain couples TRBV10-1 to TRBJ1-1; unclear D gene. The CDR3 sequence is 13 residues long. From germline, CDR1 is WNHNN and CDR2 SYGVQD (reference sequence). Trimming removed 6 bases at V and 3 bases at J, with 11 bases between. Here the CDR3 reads CASSADGDTEAFL. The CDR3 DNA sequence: TGCGCCAGCAGCGCGGACGGGGACACTGAAGCTTTCCTT.

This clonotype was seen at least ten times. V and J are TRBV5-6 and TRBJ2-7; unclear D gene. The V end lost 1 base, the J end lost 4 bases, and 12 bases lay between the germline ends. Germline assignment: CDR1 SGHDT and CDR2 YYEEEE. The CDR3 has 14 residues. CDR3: CASSLIGPLYEQYF. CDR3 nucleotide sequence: TGTGCCAGCAGCTTGATTGGGCCGTTGTACGAGCAGTACTTC.

For the CDR3, the DNA is TGTGCCAGTAGTACACCCCCCGGACAGGGGCTCTATGGCTACACCTTC. Translation gives CASSTPPGQGLYGYTF. The chain joins TRBV19 to TRBJ1-2; 9 nucleotides line up with TRBD1. With V trimmed by 4 bases and J by 4 bases, 10 bases remained unmatched. CDR3 length: 16 amino acids. Germline CDR1 reads LNHDA; CDR2 reads SQIVND (reference sequence).

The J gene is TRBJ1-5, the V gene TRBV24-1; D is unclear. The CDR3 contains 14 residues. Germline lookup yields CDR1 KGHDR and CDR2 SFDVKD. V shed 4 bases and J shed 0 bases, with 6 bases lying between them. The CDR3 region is CATSDPYSNQPQHF. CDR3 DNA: TGTGCCACCAGTGACCCATATAGCAATCAGCCCCAGCATTTT.

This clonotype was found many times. In DNA form, the CDR3 reads TGTGCCAGCAGCTTAGCTCGTAGTGGGTCCTCGTACGTCTACGAGCAGTACTTC. Translation: CASSLARSGSSYVYEQYF. This chain joins TRBV7-6 and TRBJ2-7; D is uncertain. Trimming removed 0 bases from V and 3 bases from J, with 21 bases in between. Germline V CDR1 and CDR2: SGHVS, FNYEAQ. This CDR3 is built from 18 residues.

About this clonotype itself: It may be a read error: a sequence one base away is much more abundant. The CDR3 DNA is TGTGCCAGCAGACACGGGGCGAACACTGAAGCTTTCTTT. Protein product: CASRHGANTEAFF. V and J are TRBV7-3 and TRBJ1-1, with D perhaps matching TRBD1 (5 bases). This CDR3 spans 13 amino acids. The V end was cut by 6 bases, the J end by 1 base, with 9 bases between. Germline V gives CDR1 SGHTA, CDR2 FQGTGA.

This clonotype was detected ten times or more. The CDR3 DNA reads as TGTGCCAGCAGTTTGCGGGGGAACACCGGGGAGCTGTTTTTT. Translated, it gives CASSLRGNTGELFF. This chain joins TRBV12-3 or TRBV12-4 and TRBJ2-2; possible D gene TRBD2, 6 bases. This CDR3 has 14 residues. Trimming removed 3 bases at V and 1 base at J, with 6 bases between.

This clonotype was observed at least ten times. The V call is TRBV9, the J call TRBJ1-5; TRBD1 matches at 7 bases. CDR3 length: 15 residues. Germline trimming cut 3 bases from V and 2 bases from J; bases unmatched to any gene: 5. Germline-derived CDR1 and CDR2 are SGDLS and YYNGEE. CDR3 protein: CASSDRGRGNQPQHF. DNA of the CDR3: TGTGCCAGCAGCGACAGGGGTCGGGGCAATCAGCCCCAGCATTTT.